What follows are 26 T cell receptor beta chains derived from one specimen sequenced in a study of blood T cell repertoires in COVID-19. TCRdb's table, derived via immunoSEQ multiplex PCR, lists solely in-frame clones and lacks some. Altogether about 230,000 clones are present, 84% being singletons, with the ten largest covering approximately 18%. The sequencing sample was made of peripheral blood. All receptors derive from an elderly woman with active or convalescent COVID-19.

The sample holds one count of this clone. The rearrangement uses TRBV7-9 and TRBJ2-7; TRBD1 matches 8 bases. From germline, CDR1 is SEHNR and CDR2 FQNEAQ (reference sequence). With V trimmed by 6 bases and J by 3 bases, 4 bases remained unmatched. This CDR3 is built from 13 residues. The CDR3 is CASRDRAGYEQYF. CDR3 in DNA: TGTGCCAGCAGGGACAGGGCCGGCTACGAGCAGTACTTC.

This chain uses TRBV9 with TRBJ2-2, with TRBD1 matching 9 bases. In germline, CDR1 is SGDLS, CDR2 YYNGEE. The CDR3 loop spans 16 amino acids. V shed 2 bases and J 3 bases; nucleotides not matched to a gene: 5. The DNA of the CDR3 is TGTGCCAGCAGCGTTTCGGGACAGGGTGACACCGGGGAGCTGTTTTTT. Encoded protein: CASSVSGQGDTGELFF.

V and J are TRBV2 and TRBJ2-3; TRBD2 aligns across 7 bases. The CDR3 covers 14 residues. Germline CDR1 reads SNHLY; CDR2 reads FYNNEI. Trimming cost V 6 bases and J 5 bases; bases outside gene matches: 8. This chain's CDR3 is CASSFAGAVDTQYF. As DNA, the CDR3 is TGTGCCAGCAGCTTCGCGGGAGCGGTAGATACGCAGTATTTT. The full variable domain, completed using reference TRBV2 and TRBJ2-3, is EPEVTQTPSHQVTQMGQEVILRCVPISNHLYFYWYRQILGQKVEFLVSFYNNEISEKSEIFDDQFSVERPDGSNFTLKIRSTKLEDSAMYFCASSFAGAVDTQYFGPGTRLTVL.

The CDR3 reads CASSPLYEQYF. The DNA of the CDR3 is TGTGCCAGCAGCCCCCTCTACGAGCAGTACTTC. The rearrangement uses TRBV7-8 and TRBJ2-7; no clear D. This CDR3 has 11 amino acids. Deletions cut 5 bases from V and 3 bases from J, with 5 bases between. The germline CDR1 and CDR2 sequences are SGHVS and FQNEAQ.

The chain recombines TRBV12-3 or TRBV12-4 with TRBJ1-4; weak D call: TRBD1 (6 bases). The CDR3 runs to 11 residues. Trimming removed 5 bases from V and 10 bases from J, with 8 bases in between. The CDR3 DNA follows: TGTGCCAGCAGTACAGGGACAAAACTGTTTTTT. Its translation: CASSTGTKLFF.

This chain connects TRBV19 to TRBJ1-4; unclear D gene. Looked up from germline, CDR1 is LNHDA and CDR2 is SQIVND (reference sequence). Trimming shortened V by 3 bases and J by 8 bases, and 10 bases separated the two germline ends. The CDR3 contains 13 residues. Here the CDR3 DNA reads TGTGCCAGTAGTATCGGAACGGAGGAAAAACTGTTTTTT. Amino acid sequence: CASSIGTEEKLFF.

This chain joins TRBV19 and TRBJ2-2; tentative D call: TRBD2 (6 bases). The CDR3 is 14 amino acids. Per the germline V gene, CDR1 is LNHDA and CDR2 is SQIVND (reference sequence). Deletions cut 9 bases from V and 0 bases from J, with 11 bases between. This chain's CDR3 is CASRIAANTGELFF. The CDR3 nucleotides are TGTGCCAGCAGAATAGCGGCGAACACCGGGGAGCTGTTTTTT. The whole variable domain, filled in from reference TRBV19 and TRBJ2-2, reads DGGITQSPKYLFRKEGQNVTLSCEQNLNHDAMYWYRQDPGQGLRLIYYSQIVNDFQKGDIAEGYSVSREKKESFPLTVTSAQKNPTAFYLCASRIAANTGELFFGEGSRLTVL.

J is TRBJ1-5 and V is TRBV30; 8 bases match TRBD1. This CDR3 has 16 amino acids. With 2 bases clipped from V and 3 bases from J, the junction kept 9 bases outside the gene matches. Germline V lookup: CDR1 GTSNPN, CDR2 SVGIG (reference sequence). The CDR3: CAWSTDRGGYNQPQHF. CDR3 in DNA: TGTGCCTGGAGTACCGACAGGGGAGGGTACAATCAGCCCCAGCATTTT.

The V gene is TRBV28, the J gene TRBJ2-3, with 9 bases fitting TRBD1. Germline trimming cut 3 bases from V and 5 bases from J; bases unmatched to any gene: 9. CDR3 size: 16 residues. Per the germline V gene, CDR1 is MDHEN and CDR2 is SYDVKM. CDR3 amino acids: CASSFIPGTGKDTQYF. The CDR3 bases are TGTGCCAGCAGTTTCATACCGGGGACAGGGAAAGATACGCAGTATTTT.

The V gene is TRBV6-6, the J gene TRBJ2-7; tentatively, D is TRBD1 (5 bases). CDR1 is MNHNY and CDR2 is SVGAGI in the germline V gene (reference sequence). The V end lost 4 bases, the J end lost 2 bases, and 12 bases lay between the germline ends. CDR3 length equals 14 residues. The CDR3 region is CASSSSDSPYEQYF. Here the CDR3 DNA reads TGTGCCAGCAGTTCCTCAGACAGTCCCTACGAGCAGTACTTC.

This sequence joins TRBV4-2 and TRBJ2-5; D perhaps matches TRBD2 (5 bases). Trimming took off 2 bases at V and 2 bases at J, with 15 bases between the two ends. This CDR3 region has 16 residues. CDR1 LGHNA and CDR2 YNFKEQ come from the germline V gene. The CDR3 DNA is TGTGCCAGCAGCCAACCGTCGGGGAACGCACAAGAGACCCAGTACTTC. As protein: CASSQPSGNAQETQYF.

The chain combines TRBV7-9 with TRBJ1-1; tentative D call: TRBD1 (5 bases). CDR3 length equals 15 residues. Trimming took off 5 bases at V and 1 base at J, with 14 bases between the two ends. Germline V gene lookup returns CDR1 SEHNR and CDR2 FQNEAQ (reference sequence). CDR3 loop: CASSRGRGTNTEAFF. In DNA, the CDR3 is TGTGCCAGCAGCAGAGGTAGGGGAACGAACACTGAAGCTTTCTTT.

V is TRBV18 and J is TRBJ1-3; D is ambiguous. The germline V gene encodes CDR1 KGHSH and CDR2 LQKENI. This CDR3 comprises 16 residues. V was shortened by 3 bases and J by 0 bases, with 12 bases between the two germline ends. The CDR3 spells CASSPTSGFSGNTIYF. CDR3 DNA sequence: TGTGCCAGCTCACCTACTTCGGGTTTCTCTGGAAACACCATATATTTT.

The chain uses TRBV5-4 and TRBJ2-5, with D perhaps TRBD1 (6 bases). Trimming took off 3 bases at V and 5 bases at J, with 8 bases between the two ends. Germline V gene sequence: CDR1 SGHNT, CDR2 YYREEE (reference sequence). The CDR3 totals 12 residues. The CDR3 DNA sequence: TGTGCCAGCAGCTGGGGGCAGGAGACCCAGTACTTC. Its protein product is CASSWGQETQYF. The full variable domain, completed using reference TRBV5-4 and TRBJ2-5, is ETGVTQSPTHLIKTRGQQVTLRCSSQSGHNTVSWYQQALGQGPQFIFQYYREEENGRGNFPPRFSGLQFPNYSSELNVNALELDDSALYLCASSWGQETQYFGPGTRLLVL.

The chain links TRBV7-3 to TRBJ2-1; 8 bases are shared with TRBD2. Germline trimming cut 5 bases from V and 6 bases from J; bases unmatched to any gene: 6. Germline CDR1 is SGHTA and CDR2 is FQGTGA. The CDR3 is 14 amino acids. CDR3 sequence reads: CASSPTGGSNEQFF. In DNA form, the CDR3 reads TGTGCCAGCAGCCCTACGGGGGGGAGCAATGAGCAGTTCTTC.

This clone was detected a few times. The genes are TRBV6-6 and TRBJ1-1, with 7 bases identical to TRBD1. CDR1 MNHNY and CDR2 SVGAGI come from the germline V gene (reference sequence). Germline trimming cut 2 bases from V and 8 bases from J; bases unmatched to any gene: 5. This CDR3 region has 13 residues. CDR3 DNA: TGTGCCAGCAGTTACCTAGGGGGCGCGGAAGCTTTCTTT. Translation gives CASSYLGGAEAFF.

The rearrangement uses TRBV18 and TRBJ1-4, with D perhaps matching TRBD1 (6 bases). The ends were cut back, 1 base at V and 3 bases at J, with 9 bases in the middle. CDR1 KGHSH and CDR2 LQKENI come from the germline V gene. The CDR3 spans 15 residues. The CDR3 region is CASSPLKGANEKLFF. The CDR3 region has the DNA TGTGCCAGCTCACCACTTAAGGGGGCTAATGAAAAACTGTTTTTT. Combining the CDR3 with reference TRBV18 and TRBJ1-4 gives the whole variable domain NAGVMQNPRHLVRRRGQEARLRCSPMKGHSHVYWYRQLPEEGLKFMVYLQKENIIDESGMPKERFSAEFPKEGPSILRIQQVVRGDSAAYFCASSPLKGANEKLFFGSGTQLSVL.

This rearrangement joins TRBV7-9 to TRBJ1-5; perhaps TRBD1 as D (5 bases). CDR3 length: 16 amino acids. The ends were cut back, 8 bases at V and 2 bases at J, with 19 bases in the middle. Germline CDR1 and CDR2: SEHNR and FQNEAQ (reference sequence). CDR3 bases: TGTGCCAGCCAAGCCCCCCAGGGCTCGGGCAATCAGCCCCAGCATTTT. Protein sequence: CASQAPQGSGNQPQHF.

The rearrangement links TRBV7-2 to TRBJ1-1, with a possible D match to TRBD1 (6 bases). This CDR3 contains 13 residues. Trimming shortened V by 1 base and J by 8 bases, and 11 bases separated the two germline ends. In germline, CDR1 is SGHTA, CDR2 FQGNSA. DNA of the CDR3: TGTGCCAGCAGCTTAGAGGGACATTTGGAAGCTTTCTTT. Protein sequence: CASSLEGHLEAFF.

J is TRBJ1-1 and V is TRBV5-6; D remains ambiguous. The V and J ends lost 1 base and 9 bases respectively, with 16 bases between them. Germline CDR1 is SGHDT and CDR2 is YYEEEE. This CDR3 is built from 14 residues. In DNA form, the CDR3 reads TGTGCCAGCAGCTTGATTCGCGGAGGCAACAAAGCTTTCTTT. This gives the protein CASSLIRGGNKAFF.

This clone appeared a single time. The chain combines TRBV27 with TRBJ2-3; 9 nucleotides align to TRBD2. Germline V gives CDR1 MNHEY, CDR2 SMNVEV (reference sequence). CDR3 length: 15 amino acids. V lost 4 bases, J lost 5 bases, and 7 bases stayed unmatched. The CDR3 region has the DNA TGTGCCAGCAGTTACGAGCGGGGGGCGGGAGATACGCAGTATTTT. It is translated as CASSYERGAGDTQYF.

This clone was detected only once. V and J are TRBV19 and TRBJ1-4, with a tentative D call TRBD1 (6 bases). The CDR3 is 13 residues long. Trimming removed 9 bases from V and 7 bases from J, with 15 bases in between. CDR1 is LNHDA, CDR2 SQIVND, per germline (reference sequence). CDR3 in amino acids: CASRTGYGEKLFF. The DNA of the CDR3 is TGTGCCAGCAGAACAGGGTACGGTGAAAAACTGTTTTTT. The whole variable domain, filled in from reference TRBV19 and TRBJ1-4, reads DGGITQSPKYLFRKEGQNVTLSCEQNLNHDAMYWYRQDPGQGLRLIYYSQIVNDFQKGDIAEGYSVSREKKESFPLTVTSAQKNPTAFYLCASRTGYGEKLFFGSGTQLSVL.

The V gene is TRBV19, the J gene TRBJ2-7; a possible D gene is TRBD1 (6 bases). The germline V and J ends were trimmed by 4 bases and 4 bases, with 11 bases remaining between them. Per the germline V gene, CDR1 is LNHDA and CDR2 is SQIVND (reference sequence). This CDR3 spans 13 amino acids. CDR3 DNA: TGTGCCAGTAGTAAGGCAGGGGTTTACGAGCAGTACTTC. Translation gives CASSKAGVYEQYF.

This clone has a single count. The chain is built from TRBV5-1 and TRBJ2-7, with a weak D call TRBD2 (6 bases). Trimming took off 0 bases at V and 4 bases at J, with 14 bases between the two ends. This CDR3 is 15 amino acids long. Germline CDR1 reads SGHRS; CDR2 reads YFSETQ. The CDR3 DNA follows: TGCGCCAGCAGCTTGGATCGGGGAGGAACGTACGAGCAGTACTTC. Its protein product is CASSLDRGGTYEQYF.

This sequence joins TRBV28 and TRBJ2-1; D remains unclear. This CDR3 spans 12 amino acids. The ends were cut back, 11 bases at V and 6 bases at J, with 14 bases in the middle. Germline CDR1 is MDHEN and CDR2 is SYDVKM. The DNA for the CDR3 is TGTGCCGGCTCGTCCAGGTCCAATGAGCAGTTCTTC. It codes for CAGSSRSNEQFF.

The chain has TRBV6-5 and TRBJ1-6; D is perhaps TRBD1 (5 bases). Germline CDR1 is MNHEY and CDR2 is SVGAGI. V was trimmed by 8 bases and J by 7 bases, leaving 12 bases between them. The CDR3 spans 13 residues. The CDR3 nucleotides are TGTGCCAGCGGCAGGGTTGGGAATTCACCCCTCCACTTT. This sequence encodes CASGRVGNSPLHF.